The 14 T cell receptor beta chains presented below share a single source sample, sequenced in a study of blood T cell repertoires in COVID-19. Sequencing used immunoSEQ multiplex PCR; TCRdb keeps in-frame clones, though not all of them. This table holds about 200,000 clones, over 75% found once. The sequenced material came from peripheral blood. These receptors came from a human donor in a cohort sampled during active COVID-19.

This chain links TRBV28 with TRBJ1-1; 7 nucleotides agree with TRBD1. The CDR3 covers 15 residues. Unmatched junction bases numbered 9, after V lost 5 bases and J lost 3 bases. In germline, CDR1 is MDHEN, CDR2 SYDVKM. As DNA, the CDR3 is TGTGCCAGCAGTCCCCAACAGGGGTGGGACACTGAAGCTTTCTTT. The encoded protein is CASSPQQGWDTEAFF.

The rearrangement links TRBV5-4 to TRBJ1-2; D uncertain. The CDR3 has 12 residues. V lost 3 bases to trimming and J lost 5 bases, with 8 bases between them. Germline V lookup: CDR1 SGHNT, CDR2 YYREEE (reference sequence). Written as DNA, the CDR3 is TGTGCCAGCAGCTCCGGGGAGTATGGCTACACCTTC. It translates to CASSSGEYGYTF.

This clone was picked up a small number of times. V gene TRBV7-2 combines with J gene TRBJ1-5; D remains ambiguous. This CDR3 has 15 amino acids. V was trimmed by 1 base and J by 7 bases, leaving 14 bases between them. Germline CDR1 SGHTA, CDR2 FQGNSA. CDR3 in DNA: TGTGCCAGCAGCTTAGTCTTTGAGGGTGGGCAGCCCCAGCATTTT. It encodes CASSLVFEGGQPQHF. The full variable domain, rest sourced from reference TRBV7-2 and TRBJ1-5, is GAGVSQSPSNKVTEKGKDVELRCDPISGHTALYWYRQSLGQGLEFLIYFQGNSAPDKSGLPSDRFSAERTGGSVSTLTIQRTQQEDSAVYLCASSLVFEGGQPQHFGDGTRLSIL.

The chain carries TRBV15 and TRBJ2-1; D perhaps matches TRBD2 (5 bases). Germline loops: CDR1 LNHNV, CDR2 YYDKDF (reference sequence). The CDR3 consists of 17 residues. V was cut by 0 bases and J by 0 bases, with 12 bases left in between. The CDR3 here is CATSRDTAVSSYNEQFF. The CDR3 nucleotides are TGTGCCACCAGCAGAGATACAGCGGTCAGCTCCTACAATGAGCAGTTCTTC.

The chain recombines TRBV4-1 with TRBJ2-2; TRBD1 matches at 7 bases. This CDR3 is 14 amino acids long. The V gene end was trimmed by 6 bases and the J gene end by 4 bases; junction bases not matched to a gene: 5. Germline loops: CDR1 MGHRA, CDR2 YSYEKL. The CDR3 DNA reads as TGCGCCAGCAGACGTACAGGGGTCACCGGGGAGCTGTTTTTT. As protein: CASRRTGVTGELFF.

The chain combines TRBV4-3 with TRBJ1-2; 7 bases line up with TRBD1. V was pared by 4 bases and J by 6 bases, with 11 bases of the junction left unmatched. This CDR3 contains 15 residues. The germline V gene encodes CDR1 LGHNA and CDR2 YSLEER. CDR3 sequence (DNA): TGCGCCAGCAGCCCGGAGAGAGGGGGCTTCCATGGCTACACCTTC. It encodes CASSPERGGFHGYTF.

The CDR3 reads CASSIHRENTEAFF. The CDR3, as DNA: TGTGCCAGTAGTATTCACAGAGAGAACACTGAAGCTTTCTTT. The chain joins TRBV19 to TRBJ1-1; D remains unclear. This CDR3 is built from 14 residues. Per the germline V gene, CDR1 is LNHDA and CDR2 is SQIVND (reference sequence). Deletions cut 3 bases from V and 1 base from J, with 9 bases between.

The gene calls are TRBV5-5 and TRBJ2-5; D is unclear. The V end lost 3 bases, the J end lost 6 bases, and 6 bases lay between the germline ends. Looked up from germline, CDR1 is SGHKS and CDR2 is YYEKEE (reference sequence). The CDR3 consists of 11 residues. The CDR3 DNA reads as TGTGCCAGCAGCTACAGTCAGACCCAGTACTTC. Translation: CASSYSQTQYF.

The chain employs TRBV6-5 and TRBJ2-3; 14 bases fit TRBD2. The CDR3 runs 15 residues. Trimming cost V 7 bases and J 4 bases; bases outside gene matches: 4. Germline V CDR1 and CDR2: MNHEY, SVGAGI. Here the CDR3 reads CASMGTSGGADTQYF. DNA of the CDR3: TGTGCCAGCATGGGGACTAGCGGGGGAGCAGATACGCAGTATTTT.

This sequence joins TRBV3-1 (or the pseudogene TRBV3-2) and TRBJ2-5; D is unresolved. The CDR3 runs to 15 residues. V was trimmed by 0 bases and J by 5 bases, leaving 13 bases between them. CDR1 is LGHDT and CDR2 is YNNKEL in the germline V gene (reference sequence). CDR3 in DNA: TGTGCCAGCAGCCAAGATCTCACCGGTCTGGAGACCCAGTACTTC. Its translation is CASSQDLTGLETQYF.

This clone was counted between two and nine times. This rearrangement joins TRBV9 to TRBJ1-6; the match to TRBD1 covers 9 bases. This CDR3 is 17 amino acids long. The germline gives CDR1 SGDLS, CDR2 YYNGEE. The J segment lost 8 bases and the V segment lost 3 bases, leaving 12 bases of the junction unmatched. The DNA of the CDR3 is TGTGCCAGCAGCGCCAATCCCGGGACAGGGTATGATTCACCCCTCCACTTT. Translation gives CASSANPGTGYDSPLHF.

The CDR3 sequence is CASSLTASNTEAFF. CDR3 bases: TGTGCCAGCAGCCTGACAGCCTCGAACACTGAAGCTTTCTTT. The gene calls are TRBV6-5 and TRBJ1-1; tentative D call: TRBD1 (5 bases). This CDR3 has 14 amino acids. V was cut by 6 bases and J by 1 base, with 12 bases left in between. CDR1 MNHEY and CDR2 SVGAGI come from the germline V gene.

This chain links TRBV6-2 or TRBV6-3 with TRBJ1-5; 12 bases are a match to TRBD1. CDR1 and CDR2 from the germline V gene are MNHEY and SVGEGT. J gave up 5 bases and V 2 bases, and 10 bases lay outside the gene matches. This CDR3 spans 18 amino acids. CDR3 DNA sequence: TGTGCCAGCAGTTACCCCGGGACAGGGGGCAAATATGATCAGCCCCAGCATTTT. Its protein is CASSYPGTGGKYDQPQHF.

In this sample, this clone turned up many times. Other DNA sequences of this sample code for an identical CDR3. This sequence joins TRBV9 and TRBJ2-1; TRBD1 aligns across 8 bases. CDR3 size: 15 residues. In germline, CDR1 is SGDLS, CDR2 YYNGEE. With V trimmed by 0 bases and J by 1 base, 0 bases remained unmatched. CDR3 sequence (DNA): TGTGCCAGCAGCGTAGGACAGGGGTCCTACAATGAGCAGTTCTTC. It codes for CASSVGQGSYNEQFF.